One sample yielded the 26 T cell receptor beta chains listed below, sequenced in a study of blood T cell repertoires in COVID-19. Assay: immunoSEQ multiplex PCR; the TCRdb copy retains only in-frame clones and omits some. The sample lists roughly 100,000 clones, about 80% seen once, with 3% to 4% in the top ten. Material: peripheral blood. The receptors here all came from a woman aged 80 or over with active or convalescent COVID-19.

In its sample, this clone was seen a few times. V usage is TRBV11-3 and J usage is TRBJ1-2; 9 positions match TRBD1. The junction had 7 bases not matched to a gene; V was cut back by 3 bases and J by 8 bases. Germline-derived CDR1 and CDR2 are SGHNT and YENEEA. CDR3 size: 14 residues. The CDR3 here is CASSLIQGAHGYTF. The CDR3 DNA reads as TGTGCCAGCAGCTTGATACAGGGGGCGCACGGCTACACCTTC.

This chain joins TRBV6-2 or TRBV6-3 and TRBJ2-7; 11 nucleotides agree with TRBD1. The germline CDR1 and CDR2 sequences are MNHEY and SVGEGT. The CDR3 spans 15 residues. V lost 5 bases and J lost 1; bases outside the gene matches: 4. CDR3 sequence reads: CASSKGQGASYEQYF. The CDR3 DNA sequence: TGTGCCAGCAGTAAAGGACAGGGGGCGTCCTACGAGCAGTACTTC.

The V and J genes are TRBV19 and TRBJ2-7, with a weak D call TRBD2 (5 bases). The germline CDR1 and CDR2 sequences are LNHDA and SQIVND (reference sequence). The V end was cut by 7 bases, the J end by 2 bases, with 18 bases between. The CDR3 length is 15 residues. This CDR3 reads CASNSPSRPPYEQYF. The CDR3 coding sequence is TGTGCCAGTAATTCCCCTAGCCGCCCGCCCTACGAGCAGTACTTC.

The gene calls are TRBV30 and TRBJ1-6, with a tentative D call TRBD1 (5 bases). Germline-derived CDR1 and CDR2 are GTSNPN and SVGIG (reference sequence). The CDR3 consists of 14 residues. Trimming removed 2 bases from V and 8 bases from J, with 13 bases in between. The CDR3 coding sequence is TGTGCCTGGAGTTCCATTACAGGCTATTCACCCCTCCACTTT. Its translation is CAWSSITGYSPLHF.

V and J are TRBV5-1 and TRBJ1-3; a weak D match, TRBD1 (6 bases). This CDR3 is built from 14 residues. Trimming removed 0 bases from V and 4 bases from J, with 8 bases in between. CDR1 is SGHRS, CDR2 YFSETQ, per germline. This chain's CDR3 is CASSLGGLGNTIYF. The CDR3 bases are TGCGCCAGCAGCTTGGGGGGGCTCGGAAACACCATATATTTT.

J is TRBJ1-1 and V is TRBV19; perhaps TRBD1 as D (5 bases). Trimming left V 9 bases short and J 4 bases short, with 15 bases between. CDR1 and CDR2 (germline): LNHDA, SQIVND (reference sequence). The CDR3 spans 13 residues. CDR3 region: CASARVLGTEAFF. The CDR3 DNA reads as TGTGCCAGCGCCAGGGTTCTGGGCACTGAAGCTTTCTTT.

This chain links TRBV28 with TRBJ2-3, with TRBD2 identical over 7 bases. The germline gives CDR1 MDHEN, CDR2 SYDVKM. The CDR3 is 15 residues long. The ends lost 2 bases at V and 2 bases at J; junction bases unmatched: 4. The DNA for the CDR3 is TGTGCCAGCAGTTTAACTAGCGTGATCACAGATACGCAGTATTTT. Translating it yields CASSLTSVITDTQYF. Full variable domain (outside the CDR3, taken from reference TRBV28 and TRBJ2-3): DVKVTQSSRYLVKRTGEKVFLECVQDMDHENMFWYRQDPGLGLRLIYFSYDVKMKEKGDIPEGYSVSREKKERFSLILESASTNQTSMYLCASSLTSVITDTQYFGPGTRLTVL.

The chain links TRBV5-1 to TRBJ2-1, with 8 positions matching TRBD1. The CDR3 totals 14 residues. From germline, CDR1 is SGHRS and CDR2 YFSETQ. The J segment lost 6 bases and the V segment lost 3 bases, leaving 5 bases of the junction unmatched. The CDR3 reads CASSWGQVGNEQFF. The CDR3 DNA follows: TGCGCCAGCAGCTGGGGACAGGTGGGCAATGAGCAGTTCTTC.

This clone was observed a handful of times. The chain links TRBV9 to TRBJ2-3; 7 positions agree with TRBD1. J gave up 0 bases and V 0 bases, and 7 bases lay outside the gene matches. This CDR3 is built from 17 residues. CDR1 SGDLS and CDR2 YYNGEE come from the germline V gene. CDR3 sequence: CASSVGGGQRSTDTQYF. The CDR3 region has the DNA TGTGCCAGCAGCGTAGGAGGGGGACAGCGTAGCACAGATACGCAGTATTTT.

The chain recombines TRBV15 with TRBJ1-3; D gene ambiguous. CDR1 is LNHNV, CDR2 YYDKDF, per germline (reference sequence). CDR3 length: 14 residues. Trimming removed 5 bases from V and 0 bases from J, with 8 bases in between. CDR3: CATSQPSSGNTIYF. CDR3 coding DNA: TGTGCCACCAGCCAACCGAGCTCTGGAAACACCATATATTTT.

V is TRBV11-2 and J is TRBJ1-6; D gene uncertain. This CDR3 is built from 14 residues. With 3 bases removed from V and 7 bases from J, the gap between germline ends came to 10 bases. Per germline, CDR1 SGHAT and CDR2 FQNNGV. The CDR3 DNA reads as TGTGCCAGCAGCTTCGTGGCAGTAAATTCACCCCTCCACTTT. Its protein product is CASSFVAVNSPLHF.

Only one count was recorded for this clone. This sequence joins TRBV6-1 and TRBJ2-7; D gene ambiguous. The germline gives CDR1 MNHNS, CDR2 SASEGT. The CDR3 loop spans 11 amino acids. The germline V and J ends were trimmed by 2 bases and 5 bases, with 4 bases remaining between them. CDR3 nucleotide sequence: TGTGCCAGCAGTGAACGCGACGAGCAGTACTTC. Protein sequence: CASSERDEQYF.

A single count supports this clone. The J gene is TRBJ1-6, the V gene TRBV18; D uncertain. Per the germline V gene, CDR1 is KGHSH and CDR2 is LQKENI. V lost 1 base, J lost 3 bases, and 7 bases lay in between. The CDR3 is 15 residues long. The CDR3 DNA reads TGTGCCAGCTCACCACTCCCGGGCTATAATTCACCCCTCCACTTT. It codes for CASSPLPGYNSPLHF.

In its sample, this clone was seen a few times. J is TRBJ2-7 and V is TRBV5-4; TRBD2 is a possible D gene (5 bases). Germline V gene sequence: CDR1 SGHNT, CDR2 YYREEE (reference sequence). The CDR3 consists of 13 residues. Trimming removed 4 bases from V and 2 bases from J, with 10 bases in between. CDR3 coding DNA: TGTGCCAGCAGCCGCGGGCCCGCCTACGAGCAGTACTTC. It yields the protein CASSRGPAYEQYF.

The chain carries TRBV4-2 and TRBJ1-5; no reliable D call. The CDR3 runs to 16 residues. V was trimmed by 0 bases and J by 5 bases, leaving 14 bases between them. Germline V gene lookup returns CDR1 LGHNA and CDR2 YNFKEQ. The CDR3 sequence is CASSQDPGQGHQPQHF. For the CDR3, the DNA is TGTGCCAGCAGCCAAGATCCAGGCCAAGGTCATCAGCCCCAGCATTTT.

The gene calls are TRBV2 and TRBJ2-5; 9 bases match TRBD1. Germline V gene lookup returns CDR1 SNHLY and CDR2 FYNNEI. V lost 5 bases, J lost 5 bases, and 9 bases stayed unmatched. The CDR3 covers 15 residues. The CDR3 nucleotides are TGTGCCAGCAGTCCTACTGGACAGGGGACGGAGACCCAGTACTTC. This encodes CASSPTGQGTETQYF.

The CDR3 protein is CASSPGRETQYF. Written as DNA, the CDR3 is TGTGCCAGCAGCCCAGGCCGGGAGACCCAGTACTTC. The V call is TRBV7-8, the J call TRBJ2-5, with unresolved D. Germline assignment: CDR1 SGHVS and CDR2 FQNEAQ. This CDR3 is 12 amino acids long. Deletions cut 5 bases from V and 5 bases from J, with 9 bases between.

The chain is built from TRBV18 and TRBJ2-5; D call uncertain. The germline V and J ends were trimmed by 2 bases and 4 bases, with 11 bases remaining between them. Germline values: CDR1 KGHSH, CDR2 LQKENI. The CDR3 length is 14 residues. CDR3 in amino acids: CASSPTPGPETQYF. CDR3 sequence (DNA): TGTGCCAGCTCACCAACTCCTGGTCCAGAGACCCAGTACTTC.

The CDR3 spells CASSSLTGLSNQPQHF. The CDR3 nucleotides are TGCGCCAGCAGCTCTTTGACAGGGTTAAGCAATCAGCCCCAGCATTTT. The V and J genes are TRBV4-1 and TRBJ1-5, with TRBD1 identical over 7 bases. The V gene's germline CDR1 is MGHRA and CDR2 YSYEKL. This CDR3 region has 16 residues. V shed 5 bases and J 1 base; nucleotides not matched to a gene: 8.

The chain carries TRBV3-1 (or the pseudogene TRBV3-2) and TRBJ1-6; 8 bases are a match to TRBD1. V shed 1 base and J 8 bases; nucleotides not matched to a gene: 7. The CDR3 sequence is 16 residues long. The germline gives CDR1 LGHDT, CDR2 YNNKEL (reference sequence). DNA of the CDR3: TGTGCCAGCAGCCAAGGTCCGGGGACAGGTTATTCACCCCTCCACTTT. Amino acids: CASSQGPGTGYSPLHF.

The CDR3 region is CATSRDHTFSDTQYF. The CDR3 DNA reads as TGTGCCACCAGCAGAGATCACACGTTCTCAGATACGCAGTATTTT. This chain uses TRBV15 with TRBJ2-3; no clear D gene. The CDR3 contains 15 residues. Germline-derived CDR1 and CDR2 are LNHNV and YYDKDF (reference sequence). The V gene lost 0 bases and the J gene lost 4 bases, with 11 bases spanning the gap.

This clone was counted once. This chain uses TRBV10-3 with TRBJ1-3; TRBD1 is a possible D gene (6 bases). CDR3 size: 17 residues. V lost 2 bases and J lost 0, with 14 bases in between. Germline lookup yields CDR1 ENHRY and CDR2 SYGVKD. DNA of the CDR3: TGTGCCATCAGTGAGACGATAGGACAGATCTCTGGAAACACCATATATTTT. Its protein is CAISETIGQISGNTIYF.

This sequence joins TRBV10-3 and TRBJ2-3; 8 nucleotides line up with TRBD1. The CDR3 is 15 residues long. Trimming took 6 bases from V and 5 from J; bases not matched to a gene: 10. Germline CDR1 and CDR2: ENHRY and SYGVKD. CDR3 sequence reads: CAISKETGVGDTQYF. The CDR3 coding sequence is TGTGCCATCAGCAAGGAGACAGGGGTAGGAGATACGCAGTATTTT.

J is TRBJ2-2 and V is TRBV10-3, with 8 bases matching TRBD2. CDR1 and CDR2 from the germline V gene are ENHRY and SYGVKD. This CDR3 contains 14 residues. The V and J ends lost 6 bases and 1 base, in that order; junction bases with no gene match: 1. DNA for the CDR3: TGTGCCATCAGACTAGCGGAGAACACCGGGGAGCTGTTTTTT. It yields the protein CAIRLAENTGELFF.

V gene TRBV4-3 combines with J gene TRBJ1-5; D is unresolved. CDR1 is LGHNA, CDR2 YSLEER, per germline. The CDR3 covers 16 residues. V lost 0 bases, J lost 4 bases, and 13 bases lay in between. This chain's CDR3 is CASSQDLSLPNQPQHF. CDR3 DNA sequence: TGCGCCAGCAGCCAAGATCTATCCCTACCGAATCAGCCCCAGCATTTT.

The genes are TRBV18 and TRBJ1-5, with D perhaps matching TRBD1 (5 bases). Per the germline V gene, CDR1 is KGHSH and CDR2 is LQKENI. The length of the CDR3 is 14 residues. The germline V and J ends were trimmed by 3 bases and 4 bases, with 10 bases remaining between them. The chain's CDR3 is CASSPSSGNQPQHF. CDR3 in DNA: TGTGCCAGCTCACCGAGCTCAGGGAATCAGCCCCAGCATTTT.